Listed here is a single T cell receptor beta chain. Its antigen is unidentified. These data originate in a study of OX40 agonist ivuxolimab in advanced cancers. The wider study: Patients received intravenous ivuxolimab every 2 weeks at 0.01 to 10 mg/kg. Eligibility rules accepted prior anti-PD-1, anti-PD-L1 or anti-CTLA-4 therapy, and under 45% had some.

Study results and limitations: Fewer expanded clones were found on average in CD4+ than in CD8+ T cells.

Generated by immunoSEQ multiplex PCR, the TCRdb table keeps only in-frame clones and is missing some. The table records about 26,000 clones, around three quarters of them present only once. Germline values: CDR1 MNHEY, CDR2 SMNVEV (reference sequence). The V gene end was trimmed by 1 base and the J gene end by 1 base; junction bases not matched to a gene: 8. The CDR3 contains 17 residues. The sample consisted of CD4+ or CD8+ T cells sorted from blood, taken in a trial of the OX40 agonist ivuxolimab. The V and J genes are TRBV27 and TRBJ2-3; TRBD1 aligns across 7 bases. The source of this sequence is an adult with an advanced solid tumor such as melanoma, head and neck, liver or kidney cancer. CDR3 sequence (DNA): TGTGCCAGCAGTTTATACTCGGCAGGGGGAGGCACAGATACGCAGTATTTT. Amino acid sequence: CASSLYSAGGGTDTQYF.